Presented here are 13 T cell receptor beta chains from one specimen sequenced in a study of shared clonotypes between healthy human individuals. TCRdb's copy holds only in-frame clones and misses some; the assay was immunoSEQ multiplex PCR. The table has 2 million to 2.5 million clones, approximately 94% seen once. The sample comprised naive CD4+ T cells sorted from blood. Sample subset: CD45RA+ positively selected. The source is a man younger than 30 in good health.

The rearrangement joins TRBV5-1 to TRBJ1-6; TRBD1 agrees at 7 bases. The V gene's germline CDR1 is SGHRS and CDR2 YFSETQ. The V and J ends lost 5 bases and 10 bases, in that order; junction bases with no gene match: 6. The CDR3 sequence is 13 residues long. The CDR3: CASSRGGKSPLHF. The CDR3 DNA is TGCGCCAGCAGTCGAGGGGGCAAGTCACCCCTCCACTTT.

The rearrangement links TRBV19 to TRBJ1-2; 8 nucleotides agree with TRBD1. The CDR3 consists of 12 residues. Losses at the gene ends were 5 bases for V and 7 bases for J; bases not matched to a gene: 3. The germline CDR1 and CDR2 sequences are LNHDA and SQIVND (reference sequence). The DNA for the CDR3 is TGTGCCAGTAGTGACAGGGGCGTTGGCTACACCTTC. Protein sequence: CASSDRGVGYTF.

The chain combines TRBV9 with TRBJ1-3; 8 bases align to TRBD1. From germline, CDR1 is SGDLS and CDR2 YYNGEE. Trimming removed 0 bases from V and 2 bases from J; junction bases left unmatched: 1. The CDR3 consists of 15 residues. The CDR3 region has the DNA TGTGCCAGCAGCGTAGAGGGACAGGCTGGAAACACCATATATTTT. It translates to CASSVEGQAGNTIYF.

This clone was detected once. CDR3 protein: CASSSTGTGNIQYF. DNA for the CDR3: TGTGCCAGCAGTTCCACCGGGACAGGGAACATTCAGTACTTC. The chain couples TRBV6-5 to TRBJ2-4; 9 bases are a match to TRBD1. The germline V gene has CDR1 MNHEY and CDR2 SVGAGI. The CDR3 extends over 14 amino acids. Germline trimming cut 4 bases from V and 7 bases from J; bases unmatched to any gene: 5.

The chain carries TRBV4-3 and TRBJ1-6; D is ambiguous. The CDR3 is 14 amino acids. Trimming left V 3 bases short and J 10 bases short, with 13 bases between. Per the germline V gene, CDR1 is LGHNA and CDR2 is YSLEER. CDR3 residues: CASSHGVSGSPLHF. In DNA form, the CDR3 reads TGCGCCAGCAGCCACGGAGTGTCCGGATCACCCCTCCACTTT.

V and J are TRBV18 and TRBJ2-7, with 7 bases aligning to TRBD1. Per germline, CDR1 KGHSH and CDR2 LQKENI. The V gene end was trimmed by 2 bases and the J gene end by 4 bases; junction bases not matched to a gene: 8. CDR3 size: 15 residues. The chain's CDR3 is CASSPSGTVTYEQYF. In DNA form, the CDR3 reads TGTGCCAGCTCACCATCCGGGACAGTCACATACGAGCAGTACTTC.

This chain connects TRBV2 to TRBJ2-7, with 11 bases that match TRBD2. The length of the CDR3 is 15 residues. CDR1 and CDR2 (germline): SNHLY, FYNNEI. The trim removed 1 base at V and 2 bases at J, leaving 1 base unmatched. The DNA of the CDR3 is TGTGCCAGCAGTGAAGTAGCGGGAGGGACCTACGAGCAGTACTTC. Protein product: CASSEVAGGTYEQYF.

The rearrangement links TRBV18 to TRBJ2-7; 9 nucleotides agree with TRBD1. CDR1 is KGHSH, CDR2 LQKENI, per germline. This CDR3 spans 14 amino acids. Trimming took 6 bases from V and 5 from J; bases not matched to a gene: 8. CDR3 DNA: TGTGCCAGCTCGCTCCGGGACAGGGACCACGAGCAGTACTTC. This encodes CASSLRDRDHEQYF. The complete variable domain, with remaining parts taken from reference TRBV18 and TRBJ2-7, reads NAGVMQNPRHLVRRRGQEARLRCSPMKGHSHVYWYRQLPEEGLKFMVYLQKENIIDESGMPKERFSAEFPKEGPSILRIQQVVRGDSAAYFCASSLRDRDHEQYFGPGTRLTVT.

The rearrangement joins TRBV5-4 to TRBJ2-5; 9 nucleotides agree with TRBD1. Germline V lookup: CDR1 SGHNT, CDR2 YYREEE (reference sequence). J was trimmed by 5 bases and V by 4 bases; bases with no gene match: 6. The CDR3 spans 14 residues. This CDR3 is CASSGRDRVETQYF. As DNA, the CDR3 is TGTGCCAGCAGCGGCCGGGACAGGGTTGAGACCCAGTACTTC.

This sequence joins TRBV7-9 and TRBJ2-1; D is possibly TRBD2 (6 bases). V was clipped by 3 bases and J by 4 bases, with 13 bases between them. The CDR3 length is 15 residues. Germline V lookup: CDR1 SEHNR, CDR2 FQNEAQ (reference sequence). CDR3 in amino acids: CASSFRDFPYNEQFF. CDR3 in DNA: TGTGCCAGCAGCTTTAGGGACTTCCCTTACAATGAGCAGTTCTTC.

As for this clone: Other nucleotide sequences in the sample specify the same CDR3. The rearrangement joins TRBV7-9 to TRBJ2-2; possible D gene TRBD1, 6 bases. The V and J ends lost 3 bases and 4 bases respectively, with 9 bases between them. Germline-derived CDR1 and CDR2 are SEHNR and FQNEAQ (reference sequence). This CDR3 spans 14 amino acids. CDR3 sequence (DNA): TGTGCCAGCAGCTTGGGACAAACCACCGGGGAGCTGTTTTTT. The encoded protein is CASSLGQTTGELFF. The full variable domain, rest sourced from reference TRBV7-9 and TRBJ2-2, is DTGVSQNPRHKITKRGQNVTFRCDPISEHNRLYWYRQTLGQGPEFLTYFQNEAQLEKSRLLSDRFSAERPKGSFSTLEIQRTEQGDSAMYLCASSLGQTTGELFFGEGSRLTVL.

This clone was seen a handful of times. Within the sample, other DNA sequences also encode this same CDR3. The rearrangement uses TRBV5-1 and TRBJ2-7; tentatively, D is TRBD1 (5 bases). The V end was cut by 0 bases, the J end by 2 bases, with 6 bases between. Germline loops: CDR1 SGHRS, CDR2 YFSETQ. The CDR3 sequence is 13 residues long. CDR3 nucleotide sequence: TGCGCCAGCAGCTTGGAGGGGACCTACGAGCAGTACTTC. It translates to CASSLEGTYEQYF.

This chain links TRBV6-4 with TRBJ2-7; possibly TRBD1 or TRBD2 for D (5 bases each). With 9 bases removed from V and 3 bases from J, the gap between germline ends came to 15 bases. CDR1 MRHNA and CDR2 SNTAGT come from the germline V gene. The CDR3 sequence is 13 residues long. The chain's CDR3 is CARKRGRHYEQYF. In DNA, the CDR3 is TGTGCCAGAAAGAGGGGTCGACACTACGAGCAGTACTTC.